This section outlines one TCR beta chain sequence together with its context. Its cognate antigen has yet to be identified. No qualities accompany the bases; no much larger clone lies one base away. These data come from a study of blood T cell repertoires in COVID-19 (dated by TCRdb to about 2020). With regard to the full study: Samples from collaborators originated in the United States, Italy and Spain and spanned both the acute and convalescent phases of COVID-19. Deeply sampled blood TCRbeta repertoires from subjects exposed to, actively infected with, or recovered from COVID-19 were included in the dataset. A de-identified subject ID, COVID-19 status, age in years and sex were almost always included in the sample metadata. Samples were obtained from the ongoing ImmuneRACE study (first 160 participants) and from some 1,300 subjects provided by 6 global collaborators. The prospective study material was composed of cDNA or gDNA derived from T cells, B-cell-depleted T cells, or PBMCs. Where available, HLA class I and class II types were taken from metadata supplied by the sample provider and were not determined by assay-based typing. The repertoires were released in a freely available public database meant as a resource for research on the immune response to SARS-CoV-2. Broad study findings and their caveats: Clinical and demographic metadata were provided uncurated, with the amount varying by source and participant.

TCRbeta CDR3 regions were amplified from genomic DNA using the immunoSEQ Assay, a bias-controlled multiplex PCR. Per the authors' processing: The number of nucleated cells in each sample was estimated from the amplification of reference gene primers within the assay. To quantify the absolute abundance of each unique TCRbeta CDR3 rearrangement, sequence reads were collapsed and filtered. For each sample, productive Simpson clonality was calculated as the square root of Simpson's diversity index over productive rearrangements. TCRdb retrieved this table from immuneACCESS and kept in-frame rearrangements only. Not all clones are present; in checked studies, unresolved V genes account for under half, and no reason is known for the remainder. D and trimming come from the DNA, and the V and J calls and clone size come from that table. This sample is represented by some 150,000 clones; roughly 87% of them were singletons. The ten top clones hold about 1.5% of the sample.

Each collaborating institution followed its own protocols to collect whole blood in K2EDTA tubes. For TCRbeta analysis, collaborators shipped samples in one of three forms: frozen whole blood, isolated PBMCs, or DNA extracted from either of those sample types. This sequence was found in a human donor in a cohort sampled during active COVID-19. Source material: peripheral blood.

CDR3 reads: CASSLEGAGNSPLHF. In nucleotide form, the sequence is TGCGCCAGCAGCTTGGAGGGGGCTGGTAATTCACCCCTCCACTTT. The rearranged segments are TRBV5-1 and TRBJ1-6; TRBD1 aligns with 7 central bases. CDR1 and CDR2 are drawn from the germline V gene: SGHRS, YFSETQ. V trim: 0 bases; J trim: 6 bases; unmatched bases: 3. From its cysteine to its phenylalanine, the CDR3 spans 15 amino acids. The only DNA kept is the CDR3, 45 bases in frame from the first base. Joined to the reference TRBV5-1 and TRBJ1-6 proteins, this CDR3 gives the full variable domain: KAGVTQTPRYLIKTRGQQVTLSCSPISGHRSVSWYQQTPGQGLQFLFEYFSETQRNKGNFPGRFSGRQFSNSRSEMNVSTLELGDSALYLCASSLEGAGNSPLHFGNGTRLTVT.